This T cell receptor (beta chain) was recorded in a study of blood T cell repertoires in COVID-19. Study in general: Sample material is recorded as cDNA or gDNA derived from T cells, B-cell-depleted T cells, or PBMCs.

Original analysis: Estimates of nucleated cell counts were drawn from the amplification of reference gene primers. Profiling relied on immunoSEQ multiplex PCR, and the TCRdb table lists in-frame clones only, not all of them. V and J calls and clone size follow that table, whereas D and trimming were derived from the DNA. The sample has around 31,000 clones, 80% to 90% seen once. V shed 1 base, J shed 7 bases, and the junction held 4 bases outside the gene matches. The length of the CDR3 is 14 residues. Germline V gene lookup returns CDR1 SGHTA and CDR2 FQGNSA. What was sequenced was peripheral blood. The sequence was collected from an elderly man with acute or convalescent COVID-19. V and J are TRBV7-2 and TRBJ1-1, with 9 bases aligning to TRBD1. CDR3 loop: CASSLEQGAGEAFF. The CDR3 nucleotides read TGTGCCAGCAGCTTAGAACAGGGGGCCGGTGAAGCTTTCTTT.